This T cell receptor (beta chain) derives from a study of identical twins. Germline CDR1 and CDR2: MNHEY and SVGEGT. The length of the CDR3 is 15 residues. V gave up 5 bases and J gave up 0 bases, with 14 bases separating them. Unique molecular identifiers were present on the cDNA, and a universal primer site came from template switching. Each CDR3 protein is one row after TCRdb ran MiXCR on the 5' RACE reads. The table shows approximately 700,000 distinct CDR3 sequences, with about 20% occurring only once. The same data also went into a second study, on T cells expressing NK-cell markers. That report adds: Among several donors, these clonotypes also ranked first in the CD3+CD56-NKG2C+ fraction. Whether expanded NKG2C+ T cell clones were HCMV-specific remained unclear.

The rearrangement links TRBV6-2 or TRBV6-3 to TRBJ2-7, with D maybe TRBD2 (6 bases). Source material: PBMCs. The receptor comes from a woman between 18 and 30 years old in good health. Written as DNA, the CDR3 is TGTGCCAGCAGTAATGGACTAACGAGCTCCTACGAGCAGTACTTC. Translating gives CASSNGLTSSYEQYF.